Shown below are 7 T cell receptor beta chains from a single sample sequenced in a study of primary melanoma T cells and metastatic recurrence. Produced via immunoSEQ multiplex PCR; TCRdb's table is partial and in-frame only. The repertoire has around 180 clones, around 64% of them found once; the top ten carry about 30%. Sequencing was carried out using melanoma tumor tissue. The receptors originated from a human donor with melanoma.

The chain is built from TRBV29-1 and TRBJ1-2; possibly TRBD1 for D (6 bases). Germline V CDR1 and CDR2: SQVTM, ANQGSEA. The V and J ends lost 0 bases and 8 bases respectively, with 16 bases between them. The CDR3 is 14 amino acids. This CDR3 reads CSVEDRSRGNGYTF. The DNA for the CDR3 is TGCAGCGTTGAAGATCGGTCCAGGGGAAACGGCTACACCTTC.

This chain uses TRBV5-1 with TRBJ2-1; 14 bases are shared with TRBD2. Germline assignment: CDR1 SGHRS and CDR2 YFSETQ. This CDR3 region has 17 residues. Trimming cost V 4 bases and J 5 bases; bases outside gene matches: 8. The CDR3 is CASSPGLAGGRDNEQFF. The CDR3 coding sequence is TGCGCCAGCAGCCCAGGACTAGCGGGGGGCCGAGACAATGAGCAGTTCTTC.

The V and J genes are TRBV1 and TRBJ2-1; the table assigns TRBD2, which was not confirmed against the DNA. TRBV1 is recorded as a pseudogene. This CDR3 comprises 16 residues. Here the CDR3 DNA reads TGCGCCAGCAGCCAAGACCGGACTAGCGGGGGTGATGAGCAGTTCTTC. This sequence encodes CASSQDRTSGGDEQFF.

The rearrangement uses TRBV6-8 and TRBJ1-1, with D uncertain. Germline assignment: CDR1 MNHGY and CDR2 SAAAGT. This CDR3 has 14 residues. Trimming removed 5 bases from V and 1 base from J, with 11 bases in between. This CDR3 is CASSPQWGNTEAFF. CDR3 bases: TGTGCCAGCAGTCCCCAATGGGGGAACACTGAAGCTTTCTTT.

The gene calls are TRBV19 and TRBJ1-5; D gene uncertain. CDR3 length: 13 residues. Germline CDR1 LNHDA, CDR2 SQIVND (reference sequence). V lost 2 bases, J lost 4 bases, and 6 bases lay in between. CDR3 region: CASSIRRNQPQHF. As DNA, the CDR3 is TGTGCCAGTAGTATAAGGCGAAATCAGCCCCAGCATTTT. Full variable domain (rest looked up from reference TRBV19 and TRBJ1-5): DGGITQSPKYLFRKEGQNVTLSCEQNLNHDAMYWYRQDPGQGLRLIYYSQIVNDFQKGDIAEGYSVSREKKESFPLTVTSAQKNPTAFYLCASSIRRNQPQHFGDGTRLSIL.

This clone is categorized as hyperexpanded. The chain employs TRBV28 and TRBJ2-7; 11 nucleotides line up with TRBD2. CDR3 length: 17 amino acids. Germline assignment: CDR1 MDHEN and CDR2 SYDVKM. Trimming cost V 4 bases and J 6 bases; bases outside gene matches: 14. CDR3 residues: CASSSYLRGSGGAEQYF. CDR3 nucleotides: TGTGCCAGCAGTTCCTACCTCCGGGGTAGCGGGGGGGCCGAGCAGTACTTC.

This clone appeared a few times. The chain carries TRBV6-8 and TRBJ2-2, with D maybe TRBD2 (5 bases). From germline, CDR1 is MNHGY and CDR2 SAAAGT. CDR3 length: 16 residues. V lost 5 bases and J lost 3, with 16 bases in between. The CDR3 here is CASSPPGGPDTGELFF. For the CDR3, the DNA is TGTGCCAGCAGTCCCCCGGGCGGGCCGGACACCGGGGAGCTGTTTTTT.